Presented here are 8 T cell receptor beta chains from one specimen sequenced in a study of OX40 agonist ivuxolimab in advanced cancers. Sequencing was performed with immunoSEQ multiplex PCR; in TCRdb, only in-frame clones are kept and a portion is missing. Here the sample spans roughly 49,000 clones, 75% to 90% being singletons. The sample here was CD4+ or CD8+ T cells sorted from blood, taken in a trial of the OX40 agonist ivuxolimab. These receptors were taken from an adult with an advanced solid tumor such as melanoma, head and neck, liver or kidney cancer.

The gene calls are TRBV4-1 and TRBJ2-7; perhaps D is TRBD1 or TRBD2 (6 bases each). CDR3 length: 13 amino acids. Germline values: CDR1 MGHRA, CDR2 YSYEKL. V was shortened by 0 bases and J by 7 bases, with 10 bases between the two germline ends. CDR3 sequence: CASSQEGGLEQYF. CDR3 in DNA: TGCGCCAGCAGCCAAGAAGGGGGGCTGGAGCAGTACTTC.

The rearrangement joins TRBV18 to TRBJ1-2, with TRBD1 as a possible D gene (6 bases). This CDR3 comprises 17 residues. V was cut by 3 bases and J by 4 bases, with 21 bases left in between. Germline loops: CDR1 KGHSH, CDR2 LQKENI. This CDR3 reads CASSPSLRDIELYGYTF. The CDR3 bases are TGTGCCAGCTCACCCTCTCTCCGGGACATCGAGCTCTATGGCTACACCTTC.

The CDR3 protein is CASSIHRVGNTEAFF. The CDR3 bases are TGTGCCAGCAGCATCCACAGGGTGGGGAACACTGAAGCTTTCTTT. The J gene is TRBJ1-1, the V gene TRBV7-8; maybe TRBD1 (6 bases). V dropped 5 bases and J dropped 1 base, with 14 bases sitting between them. Germline V gene lookup returns CDR1 SGHVS and CDR2 FQNEAQ. This CDR3 has 15 residues.

V usage is TRBV19 and J usage is TRBJ1-3; D gene unclear. V shed 3 bases and J shed 0 bases, with 15 bases lying between them. CDR1 and CDR2 (germline): LNHDA, SQIVND (reference sequence). The CDR3 covers 17 residues. In DNA form, the CDR3 reads TGTGCCAGTAGTATCTGGTTCGGCGGTCGCTCTGGAAACACCATATATTTT. Translated, it gives CASSIWFGGRSGNTIYF. The complete variable domain, with remaining parts taken from reference TRBV19 and TRBJ1-3, reads DGGITQSPKYLFRKEGQNVTLSCEQNLNHDAMYWYRQDPGQGLRLIYYSQIVNDFQKGDIAEGYSVSREKKESFPLTVTSAQKNPTAFYLCASSIWFGGRSGNTIYFGEGSWLTVV.

The chain combines TRBV6-5 with TRBJ2-7; D is possibly TRBD1 or TRBD2 (5 bases each). This CDR3 has 14 residues. Trimming pared 3 bases from V and 0 bases from J, leaving 9 bases between. Germline loops: CDR1 MNHEY, CDR2 SVGAGI. As DNA, the CDR3 is TGTGCCAGCAGTTATGGGGACGGCTCCTACGAGCAGTACTTC. It encodes CASSYGDGSYEQYF.

The chain has TRBV30 and TRBJ2-2; D ambiguous. The germline V gene has CDR1 GTSNPN and CDR2 SVGIG (reference sequence). V lost 2 bases to trimming and J lost 1 base, with 5 bases between them. The CDR3 contains 13 residues. CDR3 sequence reads: CAWSSGNTGELFF. The CDR3 bases are TGTGCCTGGAGTTCTGGGAACACCGGGGAGCTGTTTTTT. Filled out from reference TRBV30 and TRBJ2-2, the complete variable domain reads SQTIHQWPATLVQPVGSPLSLECTVEGTSNPNLYWYRQAAGRGLQLLFYSVGIGQISSEVPQNLSASRPQDRQFILSSKKLLLSDSGFYLCAWSSGNTGELFFGEGSRLTVL.

This rearrangement joins TRBV6-6 to TRBJ2-2, with 9 bases identical to TRBD1. CDR3 length equals 15 residues. Germline V gene sequence: CDR1 MNHNY, CDR2 SVGAGI (reference sequence). V shed 4 bases and J 4 bases; nucleotides not matched to a gene: 4. The CDR3 DNA is TGTGCCAGCAGTTTGACAGGGGGTGTCACCGGGGAGCTGTTTTTT. This gives the protein CASSLTGGVTGELFF.

The genes are TRBV2 and TRBJ1-2; 9 bases map to TRBD1. Trimming took 6 bases from V and 8 from J; bases not matched to a gene: 10. Germline V CDR1 and CDR2: SNHLY, FYNNEI. CDR3 size: 14 residues. The CDR3 protein is CASRVLQGAQGYTF. The CDR3 bases are TGTGCCAGCAGAGTATTACAGGGGGCACAGGGCTACACCTTC.